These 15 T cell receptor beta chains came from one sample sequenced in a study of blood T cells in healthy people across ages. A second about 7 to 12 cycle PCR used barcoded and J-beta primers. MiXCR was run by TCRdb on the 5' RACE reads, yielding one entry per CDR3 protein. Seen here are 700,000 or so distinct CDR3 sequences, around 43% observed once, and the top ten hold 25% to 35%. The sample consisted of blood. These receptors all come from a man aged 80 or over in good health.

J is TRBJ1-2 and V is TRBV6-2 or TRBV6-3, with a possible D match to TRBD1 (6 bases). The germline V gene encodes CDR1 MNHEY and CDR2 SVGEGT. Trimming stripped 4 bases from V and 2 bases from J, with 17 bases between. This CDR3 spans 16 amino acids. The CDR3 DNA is TGTGCCAGCAGTTCACTCAGACAGGACACGAACTATGGCTACACCTTC. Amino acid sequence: CASSSLRQDTNYGYTF.

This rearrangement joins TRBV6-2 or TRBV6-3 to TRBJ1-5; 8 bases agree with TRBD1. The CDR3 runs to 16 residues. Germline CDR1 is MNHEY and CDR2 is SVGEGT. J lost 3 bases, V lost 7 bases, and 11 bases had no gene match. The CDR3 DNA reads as TGTGCCAGCACCAAGCCCGGGACAGGTCACAATCAGCCCCAGCATTTT. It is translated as CASTKPGTGHNQPQHF.

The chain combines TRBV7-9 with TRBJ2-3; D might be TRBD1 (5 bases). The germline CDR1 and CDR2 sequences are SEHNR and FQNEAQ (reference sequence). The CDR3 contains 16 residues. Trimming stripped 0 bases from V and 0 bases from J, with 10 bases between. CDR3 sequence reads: CASSLALTASTDTQYF. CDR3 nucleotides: TGTGCCAGCAGCTTAGCGCTGACAGCTAGCACAGATACGCAGTATTTT.

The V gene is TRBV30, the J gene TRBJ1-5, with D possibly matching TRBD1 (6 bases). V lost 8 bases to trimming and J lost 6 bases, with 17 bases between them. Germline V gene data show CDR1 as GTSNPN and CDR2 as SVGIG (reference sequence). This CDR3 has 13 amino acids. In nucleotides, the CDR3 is TGTGCCGCAGCACAGGGTAACGGTCAGCCCCAGCATTTT. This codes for CAAAQGNGQPQHF.

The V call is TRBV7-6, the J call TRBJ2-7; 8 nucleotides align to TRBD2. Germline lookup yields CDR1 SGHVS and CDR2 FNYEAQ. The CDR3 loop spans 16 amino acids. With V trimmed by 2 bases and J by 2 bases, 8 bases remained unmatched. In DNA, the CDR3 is TGTGCCAGCAGCTTAATGAGTAGCGGGACTACCTACGAGCAGTACTTC. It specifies CASSLMSSGTTYEQYF.

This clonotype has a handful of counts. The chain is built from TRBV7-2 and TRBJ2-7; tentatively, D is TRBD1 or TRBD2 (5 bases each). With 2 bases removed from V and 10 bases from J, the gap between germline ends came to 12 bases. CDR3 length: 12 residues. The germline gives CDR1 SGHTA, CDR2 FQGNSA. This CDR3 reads CASSLKPGPQYF. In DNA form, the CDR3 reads TGTGCCAGCAGCTTAAAACCGGGACCCCAGTACTTC.

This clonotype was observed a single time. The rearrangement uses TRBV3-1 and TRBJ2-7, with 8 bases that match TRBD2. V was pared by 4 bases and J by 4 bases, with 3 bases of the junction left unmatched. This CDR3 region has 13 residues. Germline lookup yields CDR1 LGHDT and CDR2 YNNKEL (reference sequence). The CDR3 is CASSPAGAYEQYF. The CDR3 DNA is TGTGCCAGCAGCCCAGCGGGAGCATACGAGCAGTACTTC.

CDR3 sequence (DNA): TGCGCCAGCACCTTGCCCGGGACTAGCGGGAGTCATGAGCAGTTCTTC. Translating gives CASTLPGTSGSHEQFF. The V and J genes are TRBV10-2 and TRBJ2-1; 14 bases are shared with TRBD2. V lost 7 bases to trimming and J lost 8 bases; unmatched junction nucleotides: 10. This CDR3 region has 16 residues. Germline CDR1 WSHSY, CDR2 SAAADI.

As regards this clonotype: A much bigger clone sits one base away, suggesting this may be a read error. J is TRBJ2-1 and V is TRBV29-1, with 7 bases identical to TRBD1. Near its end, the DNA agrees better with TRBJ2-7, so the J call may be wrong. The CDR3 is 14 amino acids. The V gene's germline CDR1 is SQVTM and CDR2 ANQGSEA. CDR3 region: CSVETGFQANEQYF. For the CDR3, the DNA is TGCAGCGTCGAGACAGGGTTTCAAGCCAATGAGCAGTACTTC.

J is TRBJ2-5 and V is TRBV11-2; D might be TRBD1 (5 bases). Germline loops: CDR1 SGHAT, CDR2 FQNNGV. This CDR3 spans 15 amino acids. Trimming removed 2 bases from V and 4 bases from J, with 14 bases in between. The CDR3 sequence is CASSLLGFQGETQYF. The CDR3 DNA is TGTGCCAGCAGCTTACTAGGCTTTCAGGGAGAGACCCAGTACTTC.

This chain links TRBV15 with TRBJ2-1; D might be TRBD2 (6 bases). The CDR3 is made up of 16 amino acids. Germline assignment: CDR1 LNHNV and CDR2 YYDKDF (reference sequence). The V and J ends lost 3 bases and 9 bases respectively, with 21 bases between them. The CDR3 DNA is TGTGCCACCAGCAGGAGGGCCGGGGGAGGACGGGTTGAGCAGTTCTTC. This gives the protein CATSRRAGGGRVEQFF.

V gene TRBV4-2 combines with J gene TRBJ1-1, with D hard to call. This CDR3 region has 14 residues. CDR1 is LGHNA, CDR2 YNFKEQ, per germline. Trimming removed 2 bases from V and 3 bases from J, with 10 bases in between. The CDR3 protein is CASSQINFDTEAFF. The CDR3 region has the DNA TGTGCCAGCAGCCAAATCAATTTCGACACTGAAGCTTTCTTT.

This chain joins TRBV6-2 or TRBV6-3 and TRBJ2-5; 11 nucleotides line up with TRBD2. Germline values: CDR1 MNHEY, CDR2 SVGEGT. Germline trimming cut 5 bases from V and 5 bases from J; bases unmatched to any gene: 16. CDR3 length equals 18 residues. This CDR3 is CASSPHLAGGPARETQYF. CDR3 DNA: TGTGCCAGCAGTCCCCACCTAGCGGGGGGCCCGGCCAGGGAGACCCAGTACTTC.

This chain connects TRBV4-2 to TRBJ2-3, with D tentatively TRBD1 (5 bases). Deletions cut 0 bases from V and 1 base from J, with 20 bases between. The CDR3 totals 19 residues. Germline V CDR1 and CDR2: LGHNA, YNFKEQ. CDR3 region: CASSQDLIGAHEGTDTQYF. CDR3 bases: TGTGCCAGCAGCCAAGATCTGATTGGGGCTCACGAGGGCACAGATACGCAGTATTTT.

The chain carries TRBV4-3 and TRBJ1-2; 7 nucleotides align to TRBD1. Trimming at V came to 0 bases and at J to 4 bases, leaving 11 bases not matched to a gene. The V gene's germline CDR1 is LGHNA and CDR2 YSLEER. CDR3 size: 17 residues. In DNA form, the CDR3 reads TGCGCCAGCAGCCAAGATCCCGGGGGAGGGGGCGGCTATGGCTACACCTTC. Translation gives CASSQDPGGGGGYGYTF.